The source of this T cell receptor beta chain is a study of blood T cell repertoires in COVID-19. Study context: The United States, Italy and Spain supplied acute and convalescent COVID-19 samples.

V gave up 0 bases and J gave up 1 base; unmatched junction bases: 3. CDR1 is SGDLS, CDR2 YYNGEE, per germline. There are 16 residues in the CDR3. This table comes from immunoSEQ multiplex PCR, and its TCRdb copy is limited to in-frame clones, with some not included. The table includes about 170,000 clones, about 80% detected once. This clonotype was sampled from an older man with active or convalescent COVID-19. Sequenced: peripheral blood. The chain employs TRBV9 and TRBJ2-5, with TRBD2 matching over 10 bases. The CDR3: CASSVDIAGGQETQYF. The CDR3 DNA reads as TGTGCCAGCAGCGTAGATATAGCGGGGGGCCAAGAGACCCAGTACTTC.